This T cell receptor (beta chain) was recorded in a study of T cell responses to AZD1222 COVID-19 vaccine. Broader study findings: Breadth and depth of Spike-specific TCRs rose after two AZD1222 doses. Seropositive status at baseline applied to only 5 or 6 AZD1222 recipients.

Analysis merged second doses at about 4 or about 12 weeks. Comment on this clone: The antigen is undetermined.

Profiling relied on immunoSEQ multiplex PCR, and the TCRdb table lists in-frame clones only, not all of them. The sample yields about 140,000 clones, 90% to 95% seen once. Germline assignment: CDR1 SGDLS and CDR2 YYNGEE. V was clipped by 5 bases and J by 2 bases; unmatched bases: 10. The CDR3 extends over 16 amino acids. This TCR derives from an adult who received the AZD1222 COVID-19 vaccine. The starting material was peripheral blood, obtained 28 days after the second AZD1222 dose. The chain employs TRBV9 and TRBJ2-1; 7 nucleotides align to TRBD2. The CDR3 here is CASSLAGTTPYNEQFF. CDR3 nucleotides: TGTGCCAGCAGTCTAGCCGGGACTACCCCCTACAATGAGCAGTTCTTC.